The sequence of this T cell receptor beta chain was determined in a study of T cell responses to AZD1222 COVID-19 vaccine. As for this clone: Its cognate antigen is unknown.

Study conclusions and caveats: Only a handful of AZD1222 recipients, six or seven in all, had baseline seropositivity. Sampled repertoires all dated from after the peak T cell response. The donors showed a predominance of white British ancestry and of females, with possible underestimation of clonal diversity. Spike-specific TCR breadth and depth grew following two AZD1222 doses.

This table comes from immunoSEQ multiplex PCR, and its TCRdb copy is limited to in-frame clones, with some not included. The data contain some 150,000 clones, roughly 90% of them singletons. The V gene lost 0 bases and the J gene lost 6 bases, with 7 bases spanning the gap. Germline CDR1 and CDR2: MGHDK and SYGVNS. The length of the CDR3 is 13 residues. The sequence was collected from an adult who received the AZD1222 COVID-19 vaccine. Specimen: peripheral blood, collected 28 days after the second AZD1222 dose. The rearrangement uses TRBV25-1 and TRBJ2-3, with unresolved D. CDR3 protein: CASSEYGLDTQYF. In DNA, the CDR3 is TGTGCCAGCAGTGAATACGGGCTTGATACGCAGTATTTT.